This is a list of T cell receptor beta chains from one sample in a study of cytomegalovirus exposure and HLA in healthy donors. Method: immunoSEQ multiplex PCR; TCRdb's copy keeps in-frame clones and lacks some. Of under 200,000 clones in the sample, over 9.5% were seen once. The specimen was PBMCs. All receptors come from a man aged 50-59 years in good health and CMV-seropositive. The CDR3 runs from the conserved cysteine through the conserved F or W. D genes are given only for firm matches. Clone size is shown for a subset of rows, as once, few, many or a class of expanded clone.

D: NA; V: TRBV19; size: few; J: TRBJ1-3; CDR3: CASSMDRGASGNTIYF; DNA: TGTGCCAGTAGTATGGACCGGGGGGCTTCTGGAAACACCATATATTTT
D: NA; V: TRBV5-1; size: few; J: TRBJ1-3; CDR3: CASSLQGSGNTIYF; DNA: TGCGCCAGCAGCTTACAGGGCTCTGGAAACACCATATATTTT
D: TRBD1; V: TRBV19; size: few; J: TRBJ2-3; CDR3: CASGTARTDTQYF; DNA: TGTGCCAGCGGGACAGCGCGCACAGATACGCAGTATTTT
D: TRBD1; V: TRBV11-3; size: NA; J: TRBJ2-1; CDR3: CASSFRQGAGEQFF; DNA: TGTGCCAGCAGCTTCCGACAGGGGGCAGGTGAGCAGTTCTTC
D: TRBD1; V: TRBV6-1; size: few; J: TRBJ1-1; CDR3: CASRSTGGNTEAFF; DNA: TGTGCCAGCAGATCGACAGGGGGAAACACTGAAGCTTTCTTT
D: NA; V: TRBV9; size: few; J: TRBJ1-1; CDR3: CASSRGGFEAFF; DNA: TGTGCCAGCAGCCGAGGGGGTTTCGAGGCTTTCTTT
D: TRBD2; V: TRBV6-5; size: few; J: TRBJ2-5; CDR3: CASSYSELAGAETQYF; DNA: TGTGCCAGCAGTTACTCGGAACTAGCGGGGGCAGAGACCCAGTACTTC
D: TRBD2; V: TRBV9; size: NA; J: TRBJ2-7; CDR3: CASSVGGGAYEQYF; DNA: TGTGCCAGCAGCGTAGGCGGGGGAGCCTACGAGCAGTACTTC
D: NA; V: TRBV6-6; size: few; J: TRBJ1-1; CDR3: CASSRVGTEAFF; DNA: TGTGCCAGCAGCCGGGTGGGCACTGAAGCTTTCTTT
D: TRBD1; V: TRBV29-1; size: NA; J: TRBJ1-5; CDR3: CSVEDGTGDNQPQHF; DNA: TGCAGCGTTGAAGATGGGACAGGGGACAATCAGCCCCAGCATTTT
D: TRBD1; V: TRBV7-9; size: NA; J: TRBJ1-4; CDR3: CASRNSGTGGEKLFF; DNA: TGTGCCAGCAGAAATTCCGGGACAGGGGGAGAAAAACTGTTTTTT
D: NA; V: TRBV6-4; size: NA; J: TRBJ2-3; CDR3: CASSDSLESTDTQYF; DNA: TGTGCCAGCAGTGACTCTTTGGAGAGCACAGATACGCAGTATTTT
D: TRBD1; V: TRBV4-3; size: NA; J: TRBJ1-1; CDR3: CASSHGDRGRREAFF; DNA: TGCGCCAGCAGCCATGGGGACAGGGGACGGCGAGAAGCTTTCTTT
D: NA; V: TRBV5-1; size: NA; J: TRBJ2-5; CDR3: CASSLAVGEQYF; DNA: TGCGCCAGCAGCCTGGCCGTTGGGGAGCAGTACTTC
D: TRBD1; V: TRBV15; size: NA; J: TRBJ1-2; CDR3: CATSRSRQGGSYGYTF; DNA: TGTGCCACCAGCAGGTCAAGACAGGGCGGTAGCTATGGCTACACCTTC
D: NA; V: TRBV14; size: few; J: TRBJ2-7; CDR3: CASSQDKNVRQSSYEQYF; DNA: TGTGCCAGCAGCCAAGATAAAAATGTACGACAGTCATCCTACGAGCAGTACTTC
D: TRBD1; V: TRBV5-1; size: NA; J: TRBJ2-2; CDR3: CASRGTGVTGELFF; DNA: TGCGCCAGCAGAGGGACAGGGGTCACCGGGGAGCTGTTTTTT
D: NA; V: TRBV29-1; size: few; J: TRBJ1-5; CDR3: CSVSGSNQPQHF; DNA: TGCAGCGTGTCAGGTTCCAATCAGCCCCAGCATTTT
D: TRBD2; V: TRBV5-1; size: NA; J: TRBJ2-5; CDR3: CASCLTSGAETQYF; DNA: TGCGCCAGCTGCCTGACTAGCGGGGCGGAGACCCAGTACTTC
D: TRBD1; V: TRBV7-9; size: NA; J: TRBJ2-2; CDR3: CASSGITGAYYTGELFF; DNA: TGTGCCAGCAGCGGGATAACAGGGGCGTACTACACCGGGGAGCTGTTTTTT
D: NA; V: TRBV30; size: NA; J: TRBJ2-2; CDR3: CAWSLFDKNTGELFF; DNA: TGTGCCTGGAGTCTGTTTGACAAGAACACCGGGGAGCTGTTTTTT
D: TRBD2; V: TRBV27; size: NA; J: TRBJ2-5; CDR3: CASSQSGGLYQETQYF; DNA: TGTGCCAGCAGTCAGAGCGGGGGGCTGTACCAAGAGACCCAGTACTTC
D: NA; V: TRBV21-1; size: NA; J: TRBJ1-5; CDR3: CASSPFSGDGYSNQPQHF; DNA: TGTGCCAGCAGCCCCTTTTCAGGGGACGGTTATAGCAATCAGCCCCAGCATTTT
D: NA; V: TRBV7-2; size: NA; J: TRBJ2-5; CDR3: CASSLERREETQYF; DNA: TGTGCCAGCAGCCTAGAACGCAGGGAAGAGACCCAGTACTTC
D: TRBD1; V: TRBV18; size: NA; J: TRBJ2-3; CDR3: CASSGDRTDTQYF; DNA: TGTGCCAGCTCAGGGGACAGGACAGATACGCAGTATTTT
D: NA; V: TRBV11-3; size: few; J: TRBJ2-7; CDR3: CASSLDSDEQYF; DNA: TGTGCCAGCAGCTTAGATAGCGACGAGCAGTACTTC
D: TRBD2; V: TRBV5-6; size: NA; J: TRBJ2-3; CDR3: CASSLASDSGVTDTQYF; DNA: TGTGCCAGCAGCTTGGCCTCCGATAGCGGGGTCACAGATACGCAGTATTTT
D: NA; V: TRBV2; size: NA; J: TRBJ1-4; CDR3: CASSEGDLDGEKLFF; DNA: TGTGCCAGCAGTGAAGGAGACTTGGATGGAGAAAAACTGTTTTTT
D: TRBD2; V: TRBV5-1; size: NA; J: TRBJ2-1; CDR3: CASSGGGANEQFF; DNA: TGCGCCAGCAGCGGCGGGGGGGCGAATGAGCAGTTCTTC
D: NA; V: TRBV9; size: NA; J: TRBJ2-5; CDR3: CASSSRRDSFWTQYF; DNA: TGTGCCAGCAGCTCCCGACGGGACTCCTTTTGGACCCAGTACTTC
D: TRBD1; V: TRBV18; size: NA; J: TRBJ1-5; CDR3: CASSRETGGIGQPQHF; DNA: TGTGCCAGCTCACGTGAGACAGGGGGCATCGGACAGCCCCAGCATTTT
D: NA; V: TRBV4-3; size: NA; J: TRBJ1-6; CDR3: CASSRGARLEDSPLHF; DNA: TGCGCCAGCAGCCGGGGCGCGCGGCTAGAGGATTCACCCCTCCACTTT
D: TRBD1; V: TRBV13; size: many; J: TRBJ2-1; CDR3: CASSRDRNEQFF; DNA: TGTGCCAGCAGCCGGGACAGAAATGAGCAGTTCTTC
D: TRBD1; V: TRBV5-6; size: NA; J: TRBJ1-4; CDR3: CASSAETGPNEKLFF; DNA: TGTGCCAGCAGCGCCGAGACAGGGCCTAATGAAAAACTGTTTTTT
D: TRBD1; V: TRBV6-5; size: NA; J: TRBJ2-4; CDR3: CASSSLDRVKNIQYF; DNA: TGTGCCAGCAGTTCCCTGGACAGGGTCAAAAACATTCAGTACTTC
D: NA; V: TRBV13; size: NA; J: TRBJ1-3; CDR3: CASSPLLGSSGNTIYF; DNA: TGTGCCAGCAGCCCTTTGTTAGGGAGCTCTGGAAACACCATATATTTT
D: TRBD1; V: TRBV28; size: NA; J: TRBJ1-2; CDR3: CASSLGGGPTGGYTF; DNA: TGTGCCAGCAGTTTAGGAGGGGGCCCTACAGGTGGCTACACCTTC
D: NA; V: TRBV6-5; size: few; J: TRBJ2-3; CDR3: CASSGGDTQYF; DNA: TGTGCCAGCAGCGGGGGAGATACGCAGTATTTT
D: NA; V: TRBV15; size: few; J: TRBJ2-3; CDR3: CATSRPSKGTDTQYF; DNA: TGTGCCACCAGCAGACCGAGTAAAGGCACAGATACGCAGTATTTT
D: NA; V: TRBV5-8; size: NA; J: TRBJ2-5; CDR3: CASSFSSGPVGRTQYF; DNA: TGTGCCAGCAGCTTCAGTAGCGGCCCGGTCGGGAGGACCCAGTACTTC
D: NA; V: TRBV5-1; size: few; J: TRBJ2-7; CDR3: CASSLGYSSYEQYF; DNA: TGCGCCAGCAGCTTGGGTTACAGCTCCTACGAGCAGTACTTC
D: NA; V: TRBV14; size: NA; J: TRBJ1-1; CDR3: CASSQLTGRGNTEAFF; DNA: TGTGCCAGCAGCCAGTTAACAGGGCGAGGTAACACTGAAGCTTTCTTT